Each of the 21 T cell receptor beta chains below was sequenced from the same sample in a study of T-cell reconstitution after alpha-beta-depleted transplantation in children. Unique molecular identifiers featured in how the TCRbeta library was prepared. TCRdb recomputed calls from the PCR reads with MiXCR, one row per CDR3 protein. This table holds about 600,000 distinct CDR3 sequences, roughly 23% found once. Sequencing was performed on PBMCs, mostly from graft donor cells, taken 360 days after TCRalphabeta/CD19-depleted stem cell transplant. All receptors derive from a boy in the first two years of life who had a stem cell transplant for acute myeloid leukemia, so the T cells may come from the graft donor.

This clonotype has ten or more counts. This sequence joins TRBV11-2 and TRBJ2-3; 7 bases line up with TRBD2. This CDR3 contains 15 residues. The germline gives CDR1 SGHAT, CDR2 FQNNGV. V gave up 6 bases and J gave up 2 bases; unmatched junction bases: 8. CDR3 nucleotide sequence: TGTGCCAGCAGTCCTGCAGCGGGGTTCACAGATACGCAGTATTTT. Translation: CASSPAAGFTDTQYF.

V is TRBV20-1 and J is TRBJ1-4; D unresolved. The CDR3 loop spans 13 amino acids. V was trimmed by 6 bases and J by 7 bases, leaving 15 bases between them. Per germline, CDR1 DFQATT and CDR2 SNEGSKA (reference sequence). The CDR3 DNA reads as TGCAGTGCCCAGAGCGGGTACCTTGAAAAACTGTTTTTT. Translating it yields CSAQSGYLEKLFF.

The chain is built from TRBV6-1 and TRBJ2-7; D gene uncertain. This CDR3 region has 13 residues. Germline CDR1 MNHNS, CDR2 SASEGT. Trimming took 5 bases from V and 5 from J, leaving 13 bases between them. Written as DNA, the CDR3 is TGTGCCAGCAGTCCCAAGAACGTGAACGAGCAGTACGTC. Its protein product is CASSPKNVNEQYV.

This clonotype showed up many times. V and J are TRBV12-3 or TRBV12-4 and TRBJ1-3, with 8 bases matching TRBD1. Germline trimming cut 6 bases from V and 8 bases from J; bases unmatched to any gene: 6. This CDR3 is built from 13 residues. CDR3 loop: CASRFGQGHTIYF. CDR3 nucleotides: TGTGCCAGCAGGTTCGGACAGGGACACACCATATATTTT.

A few counts support this clonotype. The J gene is TRBJ1-2, the V gene TRBV25-1; possible D gene TRBD1, 5 bases. Per the germline V gene, CDR1 is MGHDK and CDR2 is SYGVNS. The V and J ends lost 7 bases and 2 bases respectively, with 14 bases between them. CDR3 size: 14 residues. CDR3 amino acids: CASTAPGRNYGYTF. CDR3 sequence (DNA): TGTGCCAGCACGGCCCCAGGGAGGAACTATGGCTACACCTTC.

This clonotype was seen more than once but under ten times. The chain uses TRBV12-3 or TRBV12-4 and TRBJ1-5, with TRBD1 identical over 11 bases. CDR3 size: 16 residues. Trimming removed 6 bases from V and 1 base from J; junction bases left unmatched: 5. The CDR3 region is CASRDRGRRSNQPQHF. The CDR3 DNA sequence: TGTGCCAGCAGGGACAGGGGGCGTAGAAGCAATCAGCCCCAGCATTTT.

This clonotype was recorded a few times. The rearrangement joins TRBV19 to TRBJ2-5; D is undetermined. V was cut by 1 base and J by 2 bases, with 8 bases left in between. The CDR3 has 14 residues. CDR1 is LNHDA and CDR2 is SQIVND in the germline V gene (reference sequence). CDR3 coding DNA: TGTGCCAGTAGTATAGTTCACAAACAAGAGACCCAGTACTTC. Translation gives CASSIVHKQETQYF.

The chain is built from TRBV14 and TRBJ1-1; unclear D gene. The length of the CDR3 is 13 residues. Per the germline V gene, CDR1 is SGHDN and CDR2 is FVKESK. V lost 4 bases and J lost 8, with 14 bases in between. The CDR3 sequence is CASSLPPSEEAFF. The DNA for the CDR3 is TGTGCCAGCAGCCTTCCTCCCTCTGAAGAAGCTTTCTTT.

Many counts were recorded for this clonotype. The genes are TRBV6-5 and TRBJ2-5, with TRBD2 matching over 11 bases. V lost 2 bases, J lost 2 bases, and 4 bases stayed unmatched. The CDR3 sequence is 16 residues long. Germline V gene data show CDR1 as MNHEY and CDR2 as SVGAGI. The CDR3 loop reads CASSYTVAGGQETQYF. DNA for the CDR3: TGTGCCAGCAGTTACACTGTAGCGGGGGGGCAAGAGACCCAGTACTTC.

Many counts were recorded for this clonotype. The V call is TRBV3-1, the J call TRBJ2-7; the match to TRBD2 covers 8 bases. Germline-derived CDR1 and CDR2 are LGHDT and YNNKEL (reference sequence). This CDR3 has 13 amino acids. Trimming at V came to 4 bases and at J to 3 bases, leaving 2 bases not matched to a gene. The CDR3 loop is CASSPGTSYEQYF. The CDR3 DNA reads TGTGCCAGCAGCCCTGGGACTAGCTACGAGCAGTACTTC.

Regarding this clonotype: Just one base apart from a much larger clone, this may be a read error. The rearrangement joins TRBV12-3 or TRBV12-4 to TRBJ2-7; no clear D. The CDR3 is made up of 14 amino acids. V was cut by 1 base and J by 0 bases, with 7 bases left in between. This CDR3 reads CASSLDGYSYEQYF. The CDR3 nucleotides read TGTGCCAGCAGTTTAGACGGCTACTCCTACGAGCAGTACTTC.

This clonotype was observed a handful of times. The chain combines TRBV20-1 with TRBJ2-3; 8 nucleotides align to TRBD2. This CDR3 contains 17 residues. Germline lookup yields CDR1 DFQATT and CDR2 SNEGSKA (reference sequence). The trim removed 4 bases at V and 4 bases at J, leaving 16 bases unmatched. CDR3 amino acids: CSAILLAALGVADTQYF. The CDR3 coding sequence is TGCAGTGCTATATTACTAGCGGCACTGGGGGTTGCAGATACGCAGTATTTT.

This clonotype was detected many times. The V and J genes are TRBV12-3 or TRBV12-4 and TRBJ2-7; 7 bases line up with TRBD1. J gave up 7 bases and V 5 bases, and 23 bases lay outside the gene matches. CDR3 size: 18 residues. CDR3 sequence: CASSRPGQNSLRLREQYF. CDR3 DNA: TGTGCCAGCAGTCGTCCGGGACAGAACAGCCTAAGACTACGGGAGCAGTACTTC.

This sequence joins TRBV3-1 and TRBJ2-4; D uncertain. This CDR3 region has 15 residues. Germline CDR1 reads LGHDT; CDR2 reads YNNKEL (reference sequence). V shed 0 bases and J shed 7 bases, with 13 bases lying between them. In nucleotides, the CDR3 is TGTGCCAGCAGCCAAGATAGGAGACTCGGGAACATTCAGTACTTC. Protein product: CASSQDRRLGNIQYF.

This clonotype has just a few counts. V and J are TRBV12-3 or TRBV12-4 and TRBJ1-1; maybe TRBD1 (6 bases). Trimming left V 7 bases short and J 7 bases short, with 10 bases between. The CDR3 is made up of 11 amino acids. In nucleotides, the CDR3 is TGTGCCAGCACTTCCAGGGGTGAAGCTTTCTTT. The encoded protein is CASTSRGEAFF.

This clonotype was recorded many times. This chain uses TRBV11-2 with TRBJ2-5; D not resolved. V was shortened by 1 base and J by 5 bases, with 11 bases between the two germline ends. Germline-derived CDR1 and CDR2 are SGHAT and FQNNGV. The CDR3 sequence is 14 residues long. CDR3 sequence: CASSLGMGRETQYF. CDR3 nucleotides: TGTGCCAGCAGCTTAGGGATGGGAAGGGAGACCCAGTACTTC.

The V call is TRBV4-3, the J call TRBJ2-3, with D unresolved. Trimming cost V 1 base and J 6 bases, with 11 bases left between them. CDR1 LGHNA and CDR2 YSLEER come from the germline V gene. The CDR3 extends over 14 amino acids. CDR3 loop: CASSQVSRPDTQYF. In nucleotides, the CDR3 is TGCGCCAGCAGCCAAGTGTCGAGACCTGATACGCAGTATTTT.

The chain combines TRBV12-3 or TRBV12-4 with TRBJ2-1, with TRBD1 as a possible D gene (6 bases). CDR3 length equals 15 residues. Trimming pared 6 bases from V and 7 bases from J, leaving 19 bases between. CDR3 nucleotides: TGTGCCAGCAGGGTCAGGGGTACAGGTCGGAATGAGCAGTTCTTC. Amino acid sequence: CASRVRGTGRNEQFF.

This clonotype was observed many times. The chain combines TRBV12-3 or TRBV12-4 with TRBJ2-2; D is tentatively TRBD1 or TRBD2 (5 bases each). This CDR3 is built from 14 residues. Trimming pared 4 bases from V and 2 bases from J, leaving 8 bases between. In nucleotides, the CDR3 is TGTGCCAGCAGTTCGGGACCCAACACCGGGGAGCTGTTTTTT. It translates to CASSSGPNTGELFF.

The chain carries TRBV7-3 and TRBJ2-3; D gene unclear. Looked up from germline, CDR1 is SGHTA and CDR2 is FQGTGA. The V gene lost 2 bases and the J gene lost 3 bases, with 12 bases spanning the gap. CDR3 length: 15 residues. CDR3 loop: CASSLDGSYTDTQYF. The CDR3 DNA reads as TGTGCCAGCAGCTTAGACGGCAGCTATACAGATACGCAGTATTTT.

V is TRBV21-1 and J is TRBJ2-7; TRBD1 is the table's D call and was not checked against the DNA. TRBV21-1 is assigned pseudogene status. There are 14 residues in the CDR3. The CDR3 nucleotides are TGTGCCAGCAGCAGTGCGGGGGTCCCCTACGAGCAGTACGTC. Translating it yields CASSSAGVPYEQYV.